A single sample gave rise to the 31 T cell receptor beta chains below, sequenced in a study of molecular identifiers for immune sequencing clone quantification. TCRdb fed the PCR reads into MiXCR, producing one record per CDR3 protein. This sample has 62,000 or so distinct CDR3 sequences, with 15% to 20% found just once. Sample: naive CD8+ T cells from blood, with Jurkat cell RNA spiked in. The subset denotes: FACS-sorted CD8+CD4-CCR7+CD45RA+ naive T cells. Every receptor here comes from a human donor in good health. Some libraries in this study had Jurkat cell RNA spiked in.

About this clonotype itself: A single base separates this from a much larger clone, so it may be a read error. The chain uses TRBV7-9 and TRBJ2-2, with a tentative D call TRBD2 (6 bases). Germline values: CDR1 SEHNR, CDR2 FQNEAQ (reference sequence). The CDR3 is 13 residues long. For the CDR3, the DNA is TGTGCCAGCAGCCCGGAGGGGACCGAGGAGCTGTTTTTT. This translates into CASSPEGTEELFF.

This clonotype was seen many times. This chain links TRBV7-9 with TRBJ2-7; 7 bases fit TRBD1. V trimming: 4 bases; J trimming: 3 bases; junction bases outside the gene matches: 12. Per the germline V gene, CDR1 is SEHNR and CDR2 is FQNEAQ (reference sequence). There are 16 residues in the CDR3. DNA of the CDR3: TGTGCCAGCAGCTCAGGTTCCGGGACAGAAAACTACGAGCAGTACTTC. It is translated as CASSSGSGTENYEQYF.

The gene calls are TRBV7-9 and TRBJ2-7, with D maybe TRBD2 (6 bases). The germline V gene encodes CDR1 SEHNR and CDR2 FQNEAQ (reference sequence). CDR3 size: 13 residues. Trimming stripped 8 bases from V and 6 bases from J, with 17 bases between. As DNA, the CDR3 is TGTGCCAGCCGCCCACCCGGGAGCGGCGAGCAGTACTTC. It encodes CASRPPGSGEQYF. The whole variable domain, filled in from reference TRBV7-9 and TRBJ2-7, reads DTGVSQNPRHKITKRGQNVTFRCDPISEHNRLYWYRQTLGQGPEFLTYFQNEAQLEKSRLLSDRFSAERPKGSFSTLEIQRTEQGDSAMYLCASRPPGSGEQYFGPGTRLTVT.

This clonotype appeared a few times. The chain employs TRBV5-6 and TRBJ2-1; a possible D gene is TRBD2 (6 bases). Trimming took 4 bases from V and 10 from J, leaving 12 bases between them. The V gene's germline CDR1 is SGHDT and CDR2 YYEEEE. The CDR3 is 12 residues long. CDR3 in DNA: TGTGCCAGCAGCCCGGGACTGATAGAGCAGTTCTTC. Its protein is CASSPGLIEQFF.

The J gene is TRBJ2-2, the V gene TRBV6-5; D is ambiguous. The germline V gene encodes CDR1 MNHEY and CDR2 SVGAGI. V shed 6 bases and J shed 8 bases, with 13 bases lying between them. This CDR3 has 13 amino acids. This CDR3 reads CASSPLVGGELFF. CDR3 DNA sequence: TGTGCCAGCAGCCCCCTAGTGGGAGGGGAGCTGTTTTTT.

The chain has TRBV5-1 and TRBJ1-1, with TRBD1 matching over 7 bases. Germline V lookup: CDR1 SGHRS, CDR2 YFSETQ. This CDR3 spans 13 amino acids. The J segment lost 3 bases and the V segment lost 4 bases, leaving 3 bases of the junction unmatched. The CDR3 loop reads CASSHRGDTEAFF. DNA of the CDR3: TGCGCCAGCAGCCACAGGGGAGACACTGAAGCTTTCTTT.

In this sample, this clonotype turned up many times. The rearrangement joins TRBV13 to TRBJ2-3; TRBD1 matches 7 bases. This CDR3 is built from 16 residues. The ends lost 5 bases at V and 7 bases at J; junction bases unmatched: 15. The germline V gene has CDR1 PRHDT and CDR2 FYEKMQ (reference sequence). This chain's CDR3 is CASSTIQGFLANTQYF. The CDR3 DNA reads TGTGCCAGCAGCACTATACAGGGGTTCCTGGCGAATACGCAGTATTTT.

This clonotype was found many times. The chain has TRBV4-1 and TRBJ1-5, with 8 bases fitting TRBD1. The V segment lost 1 base and the J segment 4 bases; nucleotides outside the gene matches: 12. The CDR3 runs to 18 residues. Looked up from germline, CDR1 is MGHRA and CDR2 is YSYEKL. The CDR3 DNA reads TGCGCCAGCAGCCAAGTAGTGAGGGTCAGGGGGCGGAATCAGCCCCAGCATTTT. It encodes CASSQVVRVRGRNQPQHF.

This clonotype was picked up many times. The chain joins TRBV5-1 to TRBJ2-7; no reliable D call. Germline values: CDR1 SGHRS, CDR2 YFSETQ. This CDR3 contains 14 residues. Trimming stripped 4 bases from V and 2 bases from J, with 13 bases between. The DNA for the CDR3 is TGCGCCAGCAGCCCTTATGTGGGCGCCTACGAGCAGTACTTC. Protein: CASSPYVGAYEQYF. Filled out from reference TRBV5-1 and TRBJ2-7, the complete variable domain reads KAGVTQTPRYLIKTRGQQVTLSCSPISGHRSVSWYQQTPGQGLQFLFEYFSETQRNKGNFPGRFSGRQFSNSRSEMNVSTLELGDSALYLCASSPYVGAYEQYFGPGTRLTVT.

Only a few counts were recorded for this clonotype. The chain is built from TRBV20-1 and TRBJ2-7, with 9 bases matching TRBD1. This CDR3 is 16 amino acids long. With 0 bases clipped from V and 3 bases from J, the junction kept 9 bases outside the gene matches. Germline V lookup: CDR1 DFQATT, CDR2 SNEGSKA (reference sequence). The CDR3 sequence: CSAREEGTGTYYEQYF. CDR3 DNA: TGCAGTGCTAGAGAGGAGGGGACAGGGACGTACTACGAGCAGTACTTC.

This clonotype was detected many times. The V call is TRBV24-1, the J call TRBJ2-3, with a possible D match to TRBD2 (5 bases). V lost 0 bases, J lost 6 bases, and 21 bases lay in between. The CDR3 loop spans 18 amino acids. From germline, CDR1 is KGHDR and CDR2 SFDVKD. CDR3 protein: CATSDLEGAIPAKDTQYF. CDR3 in DNA: TGTGCCACCAGTGATTTGGAGGGAGCCATCCCGGCTAAGGATACGCAGTATTTT.

This chain connects TRBV27 to TRBJ2-1, with D possibly TRBD2 on 6 matching bases. The V end was cut by 5 bases, the J end by 6 bases, with 17 bases between. Germline CDR1 is MNHEY and CDR2 is SMNVEV (reference sequence). The CDR3 consists of 15 residues. DNA of the CDR3: TGTGCCAGCAGTCAAGGTGATGCGGGAAGCAATGAGCAGTTCTTC. The encoded protein is CASSQGDAGSNEQFF.

Ten or more counts support this clonotype. The chain links TRBV9 to TRBJ2-7; 7 nucleotides agree with TRBD1. Germline V CDR1 and CDR2: SGDLS, YYNGEE. V dropped 1 base and J dropped 2; count of bases not matched to a gene: 3. The CDR3 loop spans 14 amino acids. The DNA of the CDR3 is TGTGCCAGCAGCGTATGGGACAGCACCTACGAGCAGTACTTC. It is translated as CASSVWDSTYEQYF.

Ten or more counts support this clonotype. V and J are TRBV20-1 and TRBJ2-1; weak D call: TRBD2 (6 bases). The CDR3 runs to 12 residues. Trimming cost V 3 bases and J 8 bases, with 11 bases left between them. Germline V gives CDR1 DFQATT, CDR2 SNEGSKA (reference sequence). As DNA, the CDR3 is TGCAGTGCTAGTGCCGGCGGGGATGAGCAGTTCTTC. As protein: CSASAGGDEQFF.

Points on this clonotype: This may stem from a read error, because a much larger clone lies one nucleotide away. This likely comes from a read error, as the CDR3 has no conserved phenylalanine or tryptophan at its end. The rearrangement uses TRBV27 and TRBJ2-3; D unresolved. The CDR3 contains 14 residues. Germline V gives CDR1 MNHEY, CDR2 SMNVEV (reference sequence). V shed 2 bases and J shed 2 bases, with 8 bases lying between them. CDR3 sequence: CASSLVLSTDTQYL. DNA for the CDR3: TGTGCCAGCAGTTTAGTTCTATCCACAGATACGCAGTATTTA.

This clonotype was found a few times. V usage is TRBV5-6 and J usage is TRBJ2-7; 12 bases fit TRBD2. Germline V gene sequence: CDR1 SGHDT, CDR2 YYEEEE. J gave up 5 bases and V 4 bases, and 10 bases lay outside the gene matches. The length of the CDR3 is 16 residues. This CDR3 reads CASSRTSGMPLDEQYF. DNA of the CDR3: TGTGCCAGCAGCCGGACTAGCGGGATGCCCTTGGACGAGCAGTACTTC.

The V call is TRBV27, the J call TRBJ2-1; D unclear. The germline V gene has CDR1 MNHEY and CDR2 SMNVEV (reference sequence). V lost 4 bases to trimming and J lost 13 bases, with 11 bases between them. The CDR3 has 11 amino acids. The CDR3 protein is CASSSPLKQFF. The CDR3 DNA reads as TGTGCCAGCAGTTCCCCTCTGAAACAGTTCTTC.

This chain connects TRBV20-1 to TRBJ2-7; 10 bases match TRBD2. Germline CDR1 DFQATT, CDR2 SNEGSKA (reference sequence). There are 14 residues in the CDR3. J was trimmed by 0 bases and V by 4 bases; bases with no gene match: 3. The CDR3 DNA reads as TGCAGTGCTACCTCTAGCGGGAGCTCCTACGAGCAGTACTTC. Amino acids: CSATSSGSSYEQYF.

V gene TRBV20-1 combines with J gene TRBJ2-1, with TRBD2 matching 8 bases. The CDR3 sequence is 14 residues long. V shed 3 bases, J shed 7 bases, and the junction held 8 bases outside the gene matches. The germline V gene encodes CDR1 DFQATT and CDR2 SNEGSKA (reference sequence). The CDR3 DNA follows: TGCAGTGCTAGGGGACCTATAGCGGGAAATGAGCAGTTCTTC. It codes for CSARGPIAGNEQFF.

V usage is TRBV19 and J usage is TRBJ1-5; TRBD1 agrees at 9 bases. The junction had 7 bases not matched to a gene; V was cut back by 2 bases and J by 8 bases. Germline-derived CDR1 and CDR2 are LNHDA and SQIVND (reference sequence). The CDR3 contains 15 residues. The CDR3 DNA follows: TGTGCCAGTAGTATACAGGGGACAGGGTTGGAGCCCCAGCATTTT. It translates to CASSIQGTGLEPQHF.

This clonotype was counted many times. The CDR3 DNA is TGTGCCAGCTCACCAGGCATCAGCGTCCCCGGGGAGCTGTTTTTT. Amino acids: CASSPGISVPGELFF. The chain employs TRBV18 and TRBJ2-2; D is unresolved. The germline CDR1 and CDR2 sequences are KGHSH and LQKENI. The CDR3 has 15 amino acids. Trimming took off 2 bases at V and 6 bases at J, with 13 bases between the two ends.

This clonotype appeared a few times. CDR3 residues: CASSRGTSGAYNEQFF. CDR3 DNA: TGTGCCAGCAGCCGTGGGACTAGCGGGGCCTACAATGAGCAGTTCTTC. The chain has TRBV27 and TRBJ2-1, with TRBD2 matching over 13 bases. In germline, CDR1 is MNHEY, CDR2 SMNVEV (reference sequence). The CDR3 runs to 16 residues. Unmatched junction bases numbered 4, after V lost 6 bases and J lost 2 bases.

The CDR3 sequence: CATSELAGGNEQFF. CDR3 bases: TGTGCCACCAGTGAGCTAGCCGGAGGGAATGAGCAGTTCTTC. The chain employs TRBV24-1 and TRBJ2-1; a possible D gene is TRBD2 (6 bases). With 4 bases removed from V and 7 bases from J, the gap between germline ends came to 13 bases. Germline assignment: CDR1 KGHDR and CDR2 SFDVKD. The CDR3 runs 14 residues.

In its sample, this clonotype was seen many times. V is TRBV13 and J is TRBJ2-5, with 11 nucleotides matching TRBD2. CDR3 length: 16 residues. Germline-derived CDR1 and CDR2 are PRHDT and FYEKMQ (reference sequence). The junction had 5 bases not matched to a gene; V was cut back by 2 bases and J by 3 bases. The chain's CDR3 is CASSLSRLAGKETQYF. The CDR3 region has the DNA TGTGCCAGCAGCTTATCCCGACTAGCGGGGAAAGAGACCCAGTACTTC.

This clonotype was seen repeatedly, ten times or more. The chain employs TRBV24-1 and TRBJ2-5; D perhaps matches TRBD2 (5 bases). CDR3 size: 15 residues. Trimming left V 4 bases short and J 4 bases short, with 15 bases between. Germline assignment: CDR1 KGHDR and CDR2 SFDVKD. CDR3 sequence: CATSDDRTGLETQYF. The CDR3 region has the DNA TGTGCCACCAGTGACGATAGGACTGGACTAGAGACCCAGTACTTC.

This clonotype was counted many times. The J gene is TRBJ2-7, the V gene TRBV7-6; D remains ambiguous. The germline gives CDR1 SGHVS, CDR2 FNYEAQ. The V end was cut by 3 bases, the J end by 4 bases, with 10 bases between. This CDR3 has 13 amino acids. DNA of the CDR3: TGTGCCAGCAGCTTTAGTTCCGGTTACGAGCAGTACTTC. This encodes CASSFSSGYEQYF.

CDR3 region: CASSSPPEETQYF. The CDR3 DNA reads TGTGCCAGCAGTTCCCCACCTGAAGAGACCCAGTACTTC. This chain connects TRBV12-3 or TRBV12-4 to TRBJ2-5; D unresolved. There are 13 residues in the CDR3. V lost 4 bases and J 3 bases, leaving 9 bases between the germline ends.

This clonotype was observed many times. V gene TRBV20-1 combines with J gene TRBJ2-5, with D possibly TRBD1 on 5 matching bases. The V end was cut by 3 bases, the J end by 4 bases, with 12 bases between. CDR1 is DFQATT and CDR2 is SNEGSKA in the germline V gene (reference sequence). The CDR3 is 13 residues long. DNA of the CDR3: TGCAGTGCTAGCGTAGGGGTGGTAGAGACCCAGTACTTC. The encoded protein is CSASVGVVETQYF.

As for this clonotype: Just one base apart from a much larger clone, this may be a read error. The chain joins TRBV20-1 to TRBJ2-4; D may match TRBD1 or TRBD2 (6 bases each). In germline, CDR1 is DFQATT, CDR2 SNEGSKA (reference sequence). CDR3 size: 15 residues. The CDR3 region has the DNA TGCAGTGCTAGAGATCGGGGGCTGGGCGAAAACACTCAGTACTTC. It encodes CSARDRGLGENTQYF.

Many counts were recorded for this clonotype. The chain links TRBV27 to TRBJ2-1; 8 bases are shared with TRBD2. V dropped 7 bases and J dropped 7; count of bases not matched to a gene: 12. Per the germline V gene, CDR1 is MNHEY and CDR2 is SMNVEV (reference sequence). This CDR3 is 15 amino acids long. CDR3 in amino acids: CASIGLAGFRNEQFF. CDR3 nucleotides: TGTGCCAGCATAGGACTAGCAGGCTTTAGGAATGAGCAGTTCTTC.

This sequence joins TRBV6-5 and TRBJ2-2; 9 bases map to TRBD2. The CDR3 runs 14 residues. Germline loops: CDR1 MNHEY, CDR2 SVGAGI. V lost 5 bases and J lost 7; bases outside the gene matches: 5. The CDR3 protein is CASSKREDDGELFF. CDR3 sequence (DNA): TGTGCCAGCAGTAAGCGGGAGGACGACGGGGAGCTGTTTTTT.